Below, 26 T cell receptor beta chains from the same sample are listed, as sequenced in a study of shared clonotypes between healthy human individuals. Measured with immunoSEQ multiplex PCR; TCRdb has only the in-frame clones, and not every one. The top ten hold roughly 0.13% of the sample, which has around 2.3 million clones, around 95% seen once. Material for sequencing was naive CD4+ T cells sorted from blood. Described subset: CD45RA+ positively selected. These receptors originate from a man between 18 and 35 years old in good health.

The V gene is TRBV6-1, the J gene TRBJ1-6; no definite D call. Germline loops: CDR1 MNHNS, CDR2 SASEGT. The CDR3 runs to 13 residues. Trimming took 11 bases from V and 4 from J, leaving 12 bases between them. CDR3 in DNA: TGTGCCGGGAGCGGGGAATATAATTCACCCCTCCACTTT. Amino acid sequence: CAGSGEYNSPLHF.

To note about this clone: Other nucleotide sequences from this sample produce the same CDR3. This chain connects TRBV6-1 to TRBJ2-3; no firm D call. V was pared by 4 bases and J by 5 bases, with 4 bases between. This CDR3 region has 11 residues. CDR1 MNHNS and CDR2 SASEGT come from the germline V gene. CDR3 residues: CASSGLDTQYF. CDR3 DNA sequence: TGTGCCAGCAGTGGGTTAGATACGCAGTATTTT.

For this clone: The sample carries other DNA sequences with the same CDR3. The chain has TRBV5-1 and TRBJ2-7; 7 positions match TRBD1. V dropped 0 bases and J dropped 3; count of bases not matched to a gene: 9. There are 16 residues in the CDR3. CDR1 and CDR2 from the germline V gene are SGHRS and YFSETQ. CDR3 sequence: CASSLGGTGVGYEQYF. CDR3 DNA sequence: TGCGCCAGCAGCTTGGGGGGAACAGGGGTAGGCTACGAGCAGTACTTC.

In the case of this clone: The sample carries other DNA sequences with the same CDR3. V gene TRBV7-2 combines with J gene TRBJ1-2; D is undetermined. The V gene lost 1 base and the J gene lost 4 bases, with 10 bases spanning the gap. The CDR3 covers 14 residues. Germline lookup yields CDR1 SGHTA and CDR2 FQGNSA. CDR3 coding DNA: TGTGCCAGCAGCTTAGTCGAGGGTTCCTATGGCTACACCTTC. Amino acid sequence: CASSLVEGSYGYTF.

The rearrangement links TRBV27 to TRBJ1-6; D is unclear. V was pared by 8 bases and J by 7 bases, with 12 bases between. CDR1 is MNHEY and CDR2 is SMNVEV in the germline V gene (reference sequence). This CDR3 spans 13 amino acids. The CDR3 coding sequence is TGTGCCAGCGCCGAGGTTACCAATTCACCCCTCCACTTT. It specifies CASAEVTNSPLHF.

This clone was detected only a few times. This chain connects TRBV11-2 to TRBJ2-7, with 9 positions matching TRBD1. This CDR3 has 15 amino acids. Germline values: CDR1 SGHAT, CDR2 FQNNGV. With V trimmed by 5 bases and J by 2 bases, 7 bases remained unmatched. CDR3 sequence: CASSLRDRAPYEQYF. The CDR3 nucleotides read TGTGCCAGCAGCCTCCGGGACAGGGCTCCCTACGAGCAGTACTTC.

As for this clone: The identical CDR3 is also encoded by other nucleotide sequences in the sample. The V call is TRBV28, the J call TRBJ2-7; D unclear. CDR3 size: 13 residues. V gave up 1 base and J gave up 2 bases, with 6 bases separating them. Germline CDR1 MDHEN, CDR2 SYDVKM. The CDR3 protein is CASSLLSPYEQYF. DNA for the CDR3: TGTGCCAGCAGTTTATTGTCCCCCTACGAGCAGTACTTC.

This clone appeared a single time. The sample holds other DNA sequences that translate to the same CDR3. The chain joins TRBV6-5 to TRBJ1-2, with D uncertain. CDR1 is MNHEY and CDR2 is SVGAGI in the germline V gene. V was shortened by 0 bases and J by 0 bases, with 5 bases between the two germline ends. The CDR3 runs 14 residues. The CDR3 here is CASSYSRTNYGYTF. DNA for the CDR3: TGTGCCAGCAGTTACTCACGGACTAACTATGGCTACACCTTC.

This chain uses TRBV18 with TRBJ2-2, with D possibly matching TRBD1 (6 bases). Trimming took off 1 base at V and 5 bases at J, with 14 bases between the two ends. The length of the CDR3 is 16 residues. Germline lookup yields CDR1 KGHSH and CDR2 LQKENI. The CDR3 sequence: CASSPQSGQSTGELFF. CDR3 nucleotides: TGTGCCAGCTCACCACAATCGGGACAATCAACCGGGGAGCTGTTTTTT.

The V gene is TRBV20-1, the J gene TRBJ2-3; the D gene could be TRBD1 or TRBD2 (5 bases each). Deletions cut 3 bases from V and 13 bases from J, with 14 bases between. The germline CDR1 and CDR2 sequences are DFQATT and SNEGSKA (reference sequence). There are 11 residues in the CDR3. The CDR3 sequence: CSASAGAREYF. The CDR3 DNA is TGCAGTGCTAGCGCCGGGGCCAGGGAGTATTTT.

This clone was observed a few times. The chain combines TRBV28 with TRBJ1-5; D might be TRBD1 (5 bases). Trimming removed 7 bases from V and 1 base from J, with 11 bases in between. The CDR3 totals 14 residues. Per germline, CDR1 MDHEN and CDR2 SYDVKM. CDR3 sequence reads: CASTTGPSNQPQHF. The CDR3 DNA follows: TGTGCCAGCACCACGGGACCGAGCAATCAGCCCCAGCATTTT.

Of note for this clone: Within the sample, other DNA sequences also encode this same CDR3. This chain connects TRBV5-1 to TRBJ1-4; no clear D gene. The CDR3 has 13 amino acids. Trimming shortened V by 0 bases and J by 8 bases, and 8 bases separated the two germline ends. Germline V gives CDR1 SGHRS, CDR2 YFSETQ. CDR3 in amino acids: CASSLEGREKLFF. The CDR3 region has the DNA TGCGCCAGCAGCTTGGAGGGCAGAGAAAAACTGTTTTTT. The variable domain in full, with the rest retrieved from reference TRBV5-1 and TRBJ1-4, is KAGVTQTPRYLIKTRGQQVTLSCSPISGHRSVSWYQQTPGQGLQFLFEYFSETQRNKGNFPGRFSGRQFSNSRSEMNVSTLELGDSALYLCASSLEGREKLFFGSGTQLSVL.

J is TRBJ2-5 and V is TRBV7-8; TRBD2 matches 14 bases. CDR1 and CDR2 from the germline V gene are SGHVS and FQNEAQ. This CDR3 spans 18 amino acids. Germline trimming cut 4 bases from V and 2 bases from J; bases unmatched to any gene: 9. CDR3 sequence reads: CASSWSTSGRGIQETQYF. CDR3 sequence (DNA): TGTGCCAGCAGCTGGTCGACTAGCGGGAGGGGGATTCAAGAGACCCAGTACTTC.

With regard to this clone: Other nucleotide sequences from this sample produce the same CDR3. This chain joins TRBV4-1 and TRBJ2-1, with 9 bases aligning to TRBD1. Germline V CDR1 and CDR2: MGHRA, YSYEKL. The CDR3 length is 14 residues. Losses at the gene ends were 4 bases for V and 4 bases for J; bases not matched to a gene: 2. CDR3 nucleotides: TGCGCCAGCAGCCGGGGACAGGGATACAATGAGCAGTTCTTC. Amino acids: CASSRGQGYNEQFF.

The V gene is TRBV4-1, the J gene TRBJ2-7; 7 bases are a match to TRBD1. The trim removed 8 bases at V and 1 base at J, leaving 8 bases unmatched. The CDR3 spans 14 residues. Germline assignment: CDR1 MGHRA and CDR2 YSYEKL. The CDR3, as DNA: TGCGCCAGCTCGATCGGGACAGCATCCTACGAGCAGTACTTC. This encodes CASSIGTASYEQYF.

Points on this clone: Relative to the germline gene, one junction end is altered; a read error may explain this. In the same sample, other DNA sequences code for this CDR3. The CDR3 bases are TGTGCCTGGAGCTTGGGGAACGCTGAAGCTTTCTTT. The encoded protein is CAWSLGNAEAFF. V usage is TRBV30 and J usage is TRBJ1-1; D unclear. The V gene's germline CDR1 is GTSNPN and CDR2 SVGIG (reference sequence). The CDR3 sequence is 12 residues long.

The chain has TRBV6-1 and TRBJ1-1; D perhaps matches TRBD1 (6 bases). Germline V gene data show CDR1 as MNHNS and CDR2 as SASEGT. The CDR3 totals 14 residues. V lost 7 bases and J 3 bases, leaving 15 bases between the germline ends. The CDR3 DNA follows: TGTGCCAGCACGTCGAGGGGGATGGACACTGAAGCTTTCTTT. It is translated as CASTSRGMDTEAFF.

The chain's CDR3 is CASSLAGVGNEQFF. The CDR3 DNA is TGTGCCAGTAGTCTAGCGGGAGTAGGCAATGAGCAGTTCTTC. The chain has TRBV19 and TRBJ2-1, with 10 bases matching TRBD2. This CDR3 region has 14 residues. CDR1 LNHDA and CDR2 SQIVND come from the germline V gene (reference sequence). The V and J ends lost 5 bases and 6 bases, in that order; junction bases with no gene match: 4.

The chain uses TRBV11-2 and TRBJ1-1, with TRBD1 as a possible D gene (5 bases). CDR3 length equals 14 residues. Germline lookup yields CDR1 SGHAT and CDR2 FQNNGV. The V end lost 6 bases, the J end lost 0 bases, and 11 bases lay between the germline ends. The CDR3 DNA sequence: TGTGCCAGCAGTAAAGGGGTTATGAACACTGAAGCTTTCTTT. Its protein product is CASSKGVMNTEAFF. Full variable domain (missing parts from reference TRBV11-2 and TRBJ1-1): EAGVAQSPRYKIIEKRQSVAFWCNPISGHATLYWYQQILGQGPKLLIQFQNNGVVDDSQLPKDRFSAERLKGVDSTLKIQPAKLEDSAVYLCASSKGVMNTEAFFGQGTRLTVV.

This clone came up once. This chain joins TRBV9 and TRBJ2-2; tentatively, D is TRBD2 (5 bases). V dropped 5 bases and J dropped 0 bases, with 11 bases sitting between them. This CDR3 is 15 amino acids long. CDR1 and CDR2 from the germline V gene are SGDLS and YYNGEE. The CDR3 is CASRTGDSNTGELFF. In DNA, the CDR3 is TGTGCCAGCAGAACCGGGGATTCGAACACCGGGGAGCTGTTTTTT.

About this clone: The same CDR3 also results from other DNA sequences found in this sample. This chain uses TRBV30 with TRBJ2-7; the D is unclear. Germline-derived CDR1 and CDR2 are GTSNPN and SVGIG (reference sequence). Trimming cost V 1 base and J 1 base, with 2 bases left between them. The CDR3 covers 11 residues. CDR3 protein: CAWSGSYEQYF. CDR3 DNA sequence: TGTGCCTGGAGTGGGTCCTACGAGCAGTACTTC.

This chain connects TRBV5-4 to TRBJ2-2; weak D call: TRBD1 (5 bases). This CDR3 has 15 residues. Trimming pared 0 bases from V and 3 bases from J, leaving 9 bases between. Germline-derived CDR1 and CDR2 are SGHNT and YYREEE (reference sequence). Here the CDR3 reads CASSLVGVDTGELFF. CDR3 DNA sequence: TGTGCCAGCAGCTTGGTAGGGGTTGACACCGGGGAGCTGTTTTTT. Supplemented by reference TRBV5-4 and TRBJ2-2, the full variable domain reads ETGVTQSPTHLIKTRGQQVTLRCSSQSGHNTVSWYQQALGQGPQFIFQYYREEENGRGNFPPRFSGLQFPNYSSELNVNALELDDSALYLCASSLVGVDTGELFFGEGSRLTVL.

The chain combines TRBV27 with TRBJ1-3, with D maybe TRBD1 (6 bases). There are 17 residues in the CDR3. V lost 0 bases and J 2 bases, leaving 14 bases between the germline ends. Germline CDR1 is MNHEY and CDR2 is SMNVEV (reference sequence). The CDR3 DNA reads as TGTGCCAGCAGTTTATCGTGGGGACACCCTACTGGAAACACCATATATTTT. Its translation: CASSLSWGHPTGNTIYF.

The V and J genes are TRBV10-3 and TRBJ1-1; D gene uncertain. The CDR3 runs to 12 residues. The germline V gene has CDR1 ENHRY and CDR2 SYGVKD. The V and J ends lost 10 bases and 11 bases respectively, with 20 bases between them. CDR3 sequence reads: CATSPETPWAFF. The DNA of the CDR3 is TGTGCCACCAGCCCGGAGACGCCGTGGGCTTTCTTT.

On this clone: Different DNA sequences within this sample yield the same CDR3. The rearrangement links TRBV18 to TRBJ2-5, with D unresolved. V dropped 0 bases and J dropped 1 base, with 3 bases sitting between them. Per the germline V gene, CDR1 is KGHSH and CDR2 is LQKENI. The CDR3 contains 13 residues. The CDR3 DNA sequence: TGTGCCAGCTCACCACCGAGCCAAGAGACCCAGTACTTC. Amino acids: CASSPPSQETQYF.

The count of this clone is one. The chain recombines TRBV11-2 with TRBJ2-7, with 7 bases fitting TRBD1. V lost 4 bases, J lost 2 bases, and 2 bases stayed unmatched. Germline V gene lookup returns CDR1 SGHAT and CDR2 FQNNGV. The CDR3 has 13 residues. CDR3 coding DNA: TGTGCCAGCAGCTCTGGGACAGCCTACGAGCAGTACTTC. The encoded protein is CASSSGTAYEQYF.